Presented here are 27 T cell receptor beta chains from one specimen sequenced in a study of blood T cell repertoires in COVID-19. Here immunoSEQ multiplex PCR was the method, and the copy in TCRdb shows in-frame clones only, minus some. The sample shows 450,000 or so clones, over 85% of them seen only once. Sequenced sample: peripheral blood. These receptors originate from a young man with COVID-19, enrolled during active disease.

This rearrangement joins TRBV5-1 to TRBJ2-1, with TRBD2 matching over 16 bases. CDR1 and CDR2 from the germline V gene are SGHRS and YFSETQ. V lost 4 bases and J lost 1; bases outside the gene matches: 5. The CDR3 length is 18 residues. In nucleotides, the CDR3 is TGCGCCAGCAGCCCGGGGACTAGCGGGGGGGCATCCTACAATGAGCAGTTCTTC. Translation gives CASSPGTSGGASYNEQFF.

The rearrangement uses TRBV18 and TRBJ2-3, with 12 bases lining up with TRBD1. The germline V gene encodes CDR1 KGHSH and CDR2 LQKENI. V shed 4 bases and J 3 bases; nucleotides not matched to a gene: 8. This CDR3 has 17 residues. The CDR3 coding sequence is TGTGCCAGCTCACGCAGGGACAGGGGGCGCAGTACAGATACGCAGTATTTT. It yields the protein CASSRRDRGRSTDTQYF.

The J gene is TRBJ2-1, the V gene TRBV7-9; D might be TRBD2 (6 bases). CDR3 size: 15 residues. Trimming shortened V by 5 bases and J by 0 bases, and 11 bases separated the two germline ends. Germline V gene data show CDR1 as SEHNR and CDR2 as FQNEAQ (reference sequence). Here the CDR3 DNA reads TGTGCCAGCAGCCCCGGGGACTTCTCCTACAATGAGCAGTTCTTC. Translating gives CASSPGDFSYNEQFF.

The CDR3 sequence: CASSQNIHEQYF. Here the CDR3 DNA reads TGTGCCAGCAGCCAAAACATCCACGAGCAGTACTTC. The chain carries TRBV3-1 (or the pseudogene TRBV3-2) and TRBJ2-7; D is unclear. Germline V CDR1 and CDR2: LGHDT, YNNKEL (reference sequence). V lost 2 bases and J lost 5, with 7 bases in between. This CDR3 comprises 12 residues.

The chain employs TRBV28 and TRBJ1-6, with 8 bases matching TRBD1. The trim removed 4 bases at V and 7 bases at J, leaving 9 bases unmatched. From germline, CDR1 is MDHEN and CDR2 SYDVKM. The CDR3 runs to 16 residues. DNA for the CDR3: TGTGCCAGCAGTTCGGGTACCAGGGGGCCCAATTCACCCCTCCACTTT. It is translated as CASSSGTRGPNSPLHF.

This rearrangement joins TRBV6-5 to TRBJ1-1; unclear D gene. Germline lookup yields CDR1 MNHEY and CDR2 SVGAGI. Trimming stripped 0 bases from V and 4 bases from J, with 15 bases between. CDR3 length: 16 residues. CDR3 residues: CASSYSSNLRGTEAFF. CDR3 DNA sequence: TGTGCCAGCAGTTACTCGAGTAACTTGCGGGGCACTGAAGCTTTCTTT.

This clone was observed once. The gene calls are TRBV4-1 and TRBJ2-2, with D hard to call. V was pared by 0 bases and J by 3 bases, with 5 bases between. Germline lookup yields CDR1 MGHRA and CDR2 YSYEKL. This CDR3 contains 14 residues. The CDR3 DNA sequence: TGCGCCAGCAGCCAAGAGCAGTACACCGGGGAGCTGTTTTTT. Its translation is CASSQEQYTGELFF.

This clone has just a few counts. The chain joins TRBV15 to TRBJ1-5; weak D call: TRBD1 (6 bases). The germline V and J ends were trimmed by 3 bases and 0 bases, with 15 bases remaining between them. The CDR3 runs to 17 residues. Germline-derived CDR1 and CDR2 are LNHNV and YYDKDF (reference sequence). In DNA form, the CDR3 reads TGTGCCACCAGCAGGGCAACGACAGGAGATAGCAATCAGCCCCAGCATTTT. Protein: CATSRATTGDSNQPQHF.

This chain uses TRBV7-9 with TRBJ2-5, with D maybe TRBD2 (7 bases). Germline V gene data show CDR1 as SEHNR and CDR2 as FQNEAQ (reference sequence). V lost 3 bases, J lost 5 bases, and 10 bases lay in between. This CDR3 region has 13 residues. The chain's CDR3 is CASSLGGGETQYF. In DNA, the CDR3 is TGTGCCAGCAGCTTGGGAGGGGGGGAGACCCAGTACTTC.

This chain joins TRBV6-5 and TRBJ1-1, with 10 nucleotides matching TRBD1. The CDR3 loop spans 14 amino acids. The ends lost 4 bases at V and 5 bases at J; junction bases unmatched: 4. Germline V gives CDR1 MNHEY, CDR2 SVGAGI. CDR3 DNA: TGTGCCAGCAGTTCAGACAGGGGGCTTACTGAAGCTTTCTTT. It yields the protein CASSSDRGLTEAFF.

This chain uses TRBV11-2 with TRBJ2-3; D gene unclear. The CDR3 runs to 14 residues. The V gene's germline CDR1 is SGHAT and CDR2 FQNNGV. The V end was cut by 2 bases, the J end by 2 bases, with 8 bases between. The CDR3 DNA reads TGTGCCAGCAGCTTACACTTAGCCACAGATACGCAGTATTTT. Protein: CASSLHLATDTQYF.

V usage is TRBV11-2 and J usage is TRBJ2-7; no firm D call. The V gene lost 2 bases and the J gene lost 6 bases, with 5 bases spanning the gap. The CDR3 is 11 residues long. Germline V gives CDR1 SGHAT, CDR2 FQNNGV. The CDR3 loop reads CASSLYSEQYF. In DNA, the CDR3 is TGTGCCAGCAGCTTATATTCCGAGCAGTACTTC.

The rearrangement joins TRBV15 to TRBJ2-3; D is uncertain. Germline CDR1 LNHNV, CDR2 YYDKDF (reference sequence). The length of the CDR3 is 17 residues. V was shortened by 1 base and J by 2 bases, with 16 bases between the two germline ends. The DNA for the CDR3 is TGTGCCACCAGCAGAGTCCGCGGTACGTCTTACACAGATACGCAGTATTTT. This encodes CATSRVRGTSYTDTQYF.

This clone was recorded only once. The chain has TRBV24-1 and TRBJ1-5, with D possibly TRBD1 on 6 matching bases. Germline-derived CDR1 and CDR2 are KGHDR and SFDVKD. CDR3 length: 16 amino acids. Trimming pared 2 bases from V and 2 bases from J, leaving 12 bases between. The CDR3 reads CATSDSTGLGNQPQHF. The CDR3 region has the DNA TGTGCCACCAGTGATTCTACAGGGTTAGGCAATCAGCCCCAGCATTTT.

This chain uses TRBV11-2 with TRBJ2-7; TRBD2 is a possible D gene (6 bases). The V and J ends lost 3 bases and 0 bases respectively, with 15 bases between them. The CDR3 totals 16 residues. In germline, CDR1 is SGHAT, CDR2 FQNNGV. The CDR3 coding sequence is TGTGCCAGCAGCTTTCCCGGGACTTCCTCCTCCTACGAGCAGTACTTC. It translates to CASSFPGTSSSYEQYF.

This sequence joins TRBV14 and TRBJ1-2, with unresolved D. The CDR3 runs to 18 residues. CDR1 and CDR2 from the germline V gene are SGHDN and FVKESK. Trimming removed 3 bases from V and 0 bases from J, with 20 bases in between. CDR3 in DNA: TGTGCCAGCAGCCATTTTGAAATTGGGCCAGCTCCTAACTATGGCTACACCTTC. Residues: CASSHFEIGPAPNYGYTF.

The rearrangement joins TRBV19 to TRBJ2-1, with 11 bases matching TRBD2. This CDR3 has 18 amino acids. CDR1 and CDR2 (germline): LNHDA, SQIVND (reference sequence). With V trimmed by 4 bases and J by 3 bases, 11 bases remained unmatched. CDR3 DNA: TGTGCCAGTAGTACCGACCCCACTAGCGGGAGAAGCTACAATGAGCAGTTCTTC. Translating gives CASSTDPTSGRSYNEQFF.

This rearrangement joins TRBV7-2 to TRBJ2-5; D is uncertain. Deletions cut 3 bases from V and 0 bases from J, with 11 bases between. Germline V lookup: CDR1 SGHTA, CDR2 FQGNSA. The length of the CDR3 is 15 residues. The CDR3 sequence: CASSFFYGYQETQYF. The CDR3 DNA follows: TGTGCCAGCAGCTTTTTTTACGGGTACCAAGAGACCCAGTACTTC. Based on the CDR3 plus reference TRBV7-2 and TRBJ2-5, the full variable domain is GAGVSQSPSNKVTEKGKDVELRCDPISGHTALYWYRQSLGQGLEFLIYFQGNSAPDKSGLPSDRFSAERTGGSVSTLTIQRTQQEDSAVYLCASSFFYGYQETQYFGPGTRLLVL.

The V call is TRBV24-1, the J call TRBJ2-1, with D possibly TRBD1 on 6 matching bases. This CDR3 has 13 amino acids. The germline V gene has CDR1 KGHDR and CDR2 SFDVKD. V gave up 9 bases and J gave up 3 bases, with 11 bases separating them. The CDR3 nucleotides are TGTGCCACCCCCGCACAGGGCTACAATGAGCAGTTCTTC. Amino acid sequence: CATPAQGYNEQFF.

The chain joins TRBV21-1 to TRBJ2-7; TRBD1 is taken as the D call from the table, unchecked against the DNA. TRBV21-1 is deemed a pseudogene. The CDR3 has 17 amino acids. The CDR3 spells CASSKAPGQRGSYEQYF. CDR3 DNA sequence: TGTGCCAGCAGCAAAGCTCCCGGACAGAGGGGCTCCTACGAGCAGTACTTC.

The genes are TRBV5-1 and TRBJ1-3; a possible D gene is TRBD1 (6 bases). Germline V gene sequence: CDR1 SGHRS, CDR2 YFSETQ. CDR3 length: 19 amino acids. V was trimmed by 3 bases and J by 6 bases, leaving 28 bases between them. The CDR3 loop reads CASSYTTGRYSHPTNTIYF. The CDR3 nucleotides read TGCGCCAGCAGCTATACGACAGGTCGTTATTCCCATCCGACAAACACCATATATTTT.

This clone was detected once. The V gene is TRBV19, the J gene TRBJ2-7; 9 bases are shared with TRBD1. The CDR3 is 13 residues long. V shed 4 bases and J 5 bases; nucleotides not matched to a gene: 3. In germline, CDR1 is LNHDA, CDR2 SQIVND (reference sequence). DNA of the CDR3: TGTGCCAGTAGTACGGGACAGGGAGACGAGCAGTACTTC. It is translated as CASSTGQGDEQYF.

This clone has more than one count but fewer than ten. V gene TRBV15 combines with J gene TRBJ2-7, with 9 bases fitting TRBD1. After removal of 0 bases from V and 5 bases from J, the junction contained 5 bases not matched to a gene. Germline CDR1 is LNHNV and CDR2 is YYDKDF (reference sequence). This CDR3 is built from 15 residues. The CDR3 region is CATSRDRTGANEQYF. The CDR3 DNA is TGTGCCACCAGCAGAGATCGGACAGGGGCCAACGAGCAGTACTTC.

The chain uses TRBV5-4 and TRBJ2-3; a possible D gene is TRBD2 (6 bases). V lost 4 bases to trimming and J lost 1 base, with 13 bases between them. CDR3 size: 15 residues. The germline V gene has CDR1 SGHNT and CDR2 YYREEE (reference sequence). The CDR3 is CASSLARGRTDTQYF. For the CDR3, the DNA is TGTGCCAGCAGCCTAGCGAGAGGACGCACAGATACGCAGTATTTT.

The chain links TRBV27 to TRBJ1-2, with D maybe TRBD1 (5 bases). Trimming pared 5 bases from V and 6 bases from J, leaving 19 bases between. The CDR3 contains 15 residues. From germline, CDR1 is MNHEY and CDR2 SMNVEV (reference sequence). DNA for the CDR3: TGTGCCAGCAGTGCCACCCGGGGGATTGTGAATGGCTACACCTTC. Encoded protein: CASSATRGIVNGYTF.

This clone was counted many times. The V gene is TRBV19, the J gene TRBJ2-3; 7 positions agree with TRBD1. V was clipped by 6 bases and J by 6 bases; unmatched bases: 6. From germline, CDR1 is LNHDA and CDR2 SQIVND (reference sequence). This CDR3 region has 13 residues. In DNA form, the CDR3 reads TGTGCCAGTAGCAACAGGGGAAAGGATACGCAGTATTTT. Amino acids: CASSNRGKDTQYF.

The chain is built from TRBV9 and TRBJ1-6; possible D gene TRBD1, 5 bases. V lost 3 bases and J lost 7, with 17 bases in between. The CDR3 covers 16 residues. Looked up from germline, CDR1 is SGDLS and CDR2 is YYNGEE. CDR3 loop: CASSAHISGGNSPLHF. For the CDR3, the DNA is TGTGCCAGCAGCGCTCACATTTCCGGGGGAAATTCACCCCTCCACTTT.